This T cell receptor (beta chain) originates from a study of a mutant IDH1 vaccine in newly diagnosed glioma. For this clone: The antigen remains undetermined.

Time point noted: week 47, end of study. A 20-mer mutant IDH1 peptide at 300 ug was injected subcutaneously with topical imiquimod. V was pared by 2 bases and J by 2 bases, with 10 bases between. Germline values: CDR1 GTSNPN, CDR2 SVGIG (reference sequence). This CDR3 has 13 residues. Only in-frame clones appear in the TCRdb table, and some are missing; sequencing was by immunoSEQ multiplex PCR. The sample lists about 90,000 clones, just under 90% occurring once. The genes are TRBV30 and TRBJ2-7; TRBD2 is a possible D gene (5 bases). This sequence originates from a woman in her forties or fifties with glioma. The sample here was PBMCs, taken from a glioma patient whose treatment included an IDH1 peptide vaccine. In DNA, the CDR3 is TGTGCCTGGAGTACCGGGGTTGCCTACGAGCAGTACTTC. Amino acids: CAWSTGVAYEQYF. The full variable domain, its missing parts supplied by reference TRBV30 and TRBJ2-7, is SQTIHQWPATLVQPVGSPLSLECTVEGTSNPNLYWYRQAAGRGLQLLFYSVGIGQISSEVPQNLSASRPQDRQFILSSKKLLLSDSGFYLCAWSTGVAYEQYFGPGTRLTVT.